The 18 T cell receptor beta chains listed next were all sequenced from one sample in a study of blood T cell repertoires in COVID-19. TCRdb keeps only in-frame clones here, not all; method: immunoSEQ multiplex PCR. The data contain more than 120,000 clones, 75% to 90% of them seen just once; the ten biggest clones take up approximately 40%. Material for sequencing was peripheral blood. Source of these receptors: a man aged 50 to 60 who had recovered from COVID-19.

J is TRBJ1-1 and V is TRBV6-6; D might be TRBD1 (6 bases). V dropped 6 bases and J dropped 0 bases, with 8 bases sitting between them. Germline V lookup: CDR1 MNHNY, CDR2 SVGAGI (reference sequence). CDR3 size: 13 residues. CDR3 sequence: CASSRQVNTEAFF. Written as DNA, the CDR3 is TGTGCCAGCAGCCGACAGGTGAACACTGAAGCTTTCTTT.

This sequence joins TRBV27 and TRBJ1-1, with 9 bases aligning to TRBD1. Looked up from germline, CDR1 is MNHEY and CDR2 is SMNVEV (reference sequence). The trim removed 6 bases at V and 5 bases at J, leaving 7 bases unmatched. This CDR3 spans 14 amino acids. In nucleotides, the CDR3 is TGTGCCAGCAGGCACAGGGGGCTCGGGACTGAAGCTTTCTTT. Translation: CASRHRGLGTEAFF.

This clone appeared once. The chain has TRBV5-4 and TRBJ2-7; D is unclear. The CDR3 runs to 14 residues. CDR1 is SGHNT, CDR2 YYREEE, per germline (reference sequence). V was cut by 0 bases and J by 2 bases, with 9 bases left in between. CDR3 amino acids: CASSLAGSPYEQYF. CDR3 coding DNA: TGTGCCAGCAGCTTGGCGGGTTCGCCCTACGAGCAGTACTTC.

This clone was recorded only once. The chain joins TRBV7-2 to TRBJ1-4, with D unclear. Trimming took 2 bases from V and 3 from J, leaving 4 bases between them. This CDR3 is built from 13 residues. The V gene's germline CDR1 is SGHTA and CDR2 FQGNSA. The DNA of the CDR3 is TGTGCCAGCAGCTTATGGCCTAATGAAAAACTGTTTTTT. Translation: CASSLWPNEKLFF.

This chain joins TRBV5-8 and TRBJ2-4; D possibly corresponds to TRBD2 (6 bases). Germline V gene sequence: CDR1 SGHTS, CDR2 YDEGEE. The V end was cut by 6 bases, the J end by 0 bases, with 19 bases between. The CDR3 runs 17 residues. The chain's CDR3 is CASTLLDAGLAKNIQYF. The CDR3 bases are TGTGCCAGCACCCTTTTGGACGCGGGGTTAGCCAAAAACATTCAGTACTTC.

This chain joins TRBV9 and TRBJ2-3; 9 positions agree with TRBD2. The CDR3 is 16 amino acids. CDR1 is SGDLS, CDR2 YYNGEE, per germline. V lost 3 bases, J lost 2 bases, and 7 bases stayed unmatched. This CDR3 reads CASSAGSGGNTDTQYF. For the CDR3, the DNA is TGTGCCAGCAGCGCGGGGAGCGGGGGGAACACAGATACGCAGTATTTT.

Only a few counts were recorded for this clone. J is TRBJ2-5 and V is TRBV2; D possibly corresponds to TRBD1 (5 bases). The germline V and J ends were trimmed by 10 bases and 4 bases, with 19 bases remaining between them. Germline V gene sequence: CDR1 SNHLY, CDR2 FYNNEI. The CDR3 consists of 14 residues. The CDR3 spells CATNRNGKGETQYF. The CDR3 DNA reads as TGTGCCACGAACAGGAATGGGAAGGGAGAGACCCAGTACTTC.

This chain uses TRBV19 with TRBJ1-2, with a tentative D call TRBD1 (5 bases). This CDR3 region has 14 residues. The ends were cut back, 6 bases at V and 3 bases at J, with 14 bases in the middle. Per the germline V gene, CDR1 is LNHDA and CDR2 is SQIVND (reference sequence). The CDR3 protein is CASRKKGSHYGYTF. In DNA form, the CDR3 reads TGTGCCAGTAGAAAGAAGGGGTCACACTATGGCTACACCTTC.

The chain employs TRBV9 and TRBJ1-2; weak D call: TRBD1 (5 bases). This CDR3 contains 12 residues. Per the germline V gene, CDR1 is SGDLS and CDR2 is YYNGEE. V lost 5 bases and J lost 7, with 12 bases in between. The chain's CDR3 is CASRGVGPGYTF. In DNA form, the CDR3 reads TGTGCCAGCAGGGGCGTGGGGCCTGGCTACACCTTC. Based on the CDR3 plus reference TRBV9 and TRBJ1-2, the full variable domain is DSGVTQTPKHLITATGQRVTLRCSPRSGDLSVYWYQQSLDQGLQFLIQYYNGEERAKGNILERFSAQQFPDLHSELNLSSLELGDSALYFCASRGVGPGYTFGSGTRLTVV.

V and J are TRBV19 and TRBJ1-2; 12 bases line up with TRBD1. Germline V gene data show CDR1 as LNHDA and CDR2 as SQIVND (reference sequence). This CDR3 region has 16 residues. The ends lost 8 bases at V and 5 bases at J; junction bases unmatched: 12. The CDR3 is CASQTLGQGAVYGYTF. The DNA for the CDR3 is TGTGCCAGTCAAACTTTGGGACAGGGGGCAGTTTATGGCTACACCTTC.

V is TRBV2 and J is TRBJ1-6, with D maybe TRBD1 (6 bases). Germline V CDR1 and CDR2: SNHLY, FYNNEI. V dropped 8 bases and J dropped 7 bases, with 18 bases sitting between them. The CDR3 loop spans 15 amino acids. The chain's CDR3 is CASQKGGTGNSPLHF. The CDR3 coding sequence is TGTGCCAGCCAAAAGGGGGGGACGGGAAATTCACCCCTCCACTTT.

The chain couples TRBV9 to TRBJ2-1, with D perhaps TRBD2 (6 bases). Per germline, CDR1 SGDLS and CDR2 YYNGEE. CDR3 length: 12 residues. V lost 0 bases and J 10 bases, leaving 8 bases between the germline ends. The chain's CDR3 is CASSVGGGEQFF. DNA of the CDR3: TGTGCCAGCAGCGTAGGTGGGGGGGAGCAGTTCTTC.

The chain joins TRBV6-2 or TRBV6-3 to TRBJ1-1; D unclear. Germline CDR1 reads MNHEY; CDR2 reads SVGEGT. V was cut by 6 bases and J by 4 bases, with 12 bases left in between. The CDR3 is made up of 13 amino acids. CDR3 in amino acids: CASSNAGGTEAFF. CDR3 nucleotides: TGTGCCAGCAGCAACGCTGGCGGCACTGAAGCTTTCTTT.

The chain is built from TRBV7-7 and TRBJ2-7, with 7 positions matching TRBD2. Germline assignment: CDR1 SSHAT and CDR2 FNYEAQ (reference sequence). CDR3 size: 17 residues. Trimming removed 5 bases from V and 7 bases from J; junction bases left unmatched: 20. The CDR3 bases are TGTGCCAGCAGCCCCCCTTTGAGGGAGGGGCCTCCCCTGGAGCAGTACTTC. This gives the protein CASSPPLREGPPLEQYF. Combining the CDR3 with reference TRBV7-7 and TRBJ2-7 gives the whole variable domain GAGVSQSPRYKVTKRGQDVTLRCDPISSHATLYWYQQALGQGPEFLTYFNYEAQPDKSGLPSDRFSAERPEGSISTLTIQRTEQRDSAMYRCASSPPLREGPPLEQYFGPGTRLTVT.

This rearrangement joins TRBV5-5 to TRBJ1-1; 7 bases agree with TRBD1. J was trimmed by 5 bases and V by 0 bases; bases with no gene match: 4. This CDR3 is 14 amino acids long. Per the germline V gene, CDR1 is SGHKS and CDR2 is YYEKEE (reference sequence). The CDR3 region is CASSLGSGGTEAFF. CDR3 bases: TGTGCCAGCAGCTTGGGGTCAGGGGGAACTGAAGCTTTCTTT.

The chain has TRBV14 and TRBJ2-7; D gene unclear. The CDR3 contains 12 residues. Germline CDR1 SGHDN, CDR2 FVKESK. Trimming left V 4 bases short and J 4 bases short, with 8 bases between. For the CDR3, the DNA is TGTGCCAGCAGCCGAGACTTTTACGAGCAGTACTTC. Amino acid sequence: CASSRDFYEQYF.

The rearrangement links TRBV19 to TRBJ1-3; weak D call: TRBD1 (5 bases). Germline assignment: CDR1 LNHDA and CDR2 SQIVND (reference sequence). CDR3 length equals 13 residues. The germline V and J ends were trimmed by 7 bases and 5 bases, with 12 bases remaining between them. The CDR3 protein is CASTMDIRNTIYF. CDR3 DNA sequence: TGTGCCAGTACCATGGACATACGAAACACCATATATTTT.

This chain joins TRBV2 and TRBJ2-7; weak D call: TRBD1 (6 bases). With 2 bases removed from V and 2 bases from J, the gap between germline ends came to 13 bases. Germline lookup yields CDR1 SNHLY and CDR2 FYNNEI. The CDR3 consists of 15 residues. The CDR3 coding sequence is TGTGCCAGCAGTGAACTTCGGACAGTTCCCTACGAGCAGTACTTC. Protein product: CASSELRTVPYEQYF.